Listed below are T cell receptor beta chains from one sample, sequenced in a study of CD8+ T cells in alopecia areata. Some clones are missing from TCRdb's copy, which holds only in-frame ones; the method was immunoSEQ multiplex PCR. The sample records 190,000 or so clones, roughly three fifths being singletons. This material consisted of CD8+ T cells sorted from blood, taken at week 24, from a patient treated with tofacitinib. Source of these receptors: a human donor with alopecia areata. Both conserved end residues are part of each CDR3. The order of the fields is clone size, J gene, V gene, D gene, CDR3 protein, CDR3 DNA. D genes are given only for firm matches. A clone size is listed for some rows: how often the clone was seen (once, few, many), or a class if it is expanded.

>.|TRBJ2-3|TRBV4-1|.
CASSQDSPGAPADTQYF
TGCGCCAGCAGCCAAGATTCTCCGGGGGCCCCCGCAGATACGCAGTATTTT
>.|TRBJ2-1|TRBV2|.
CASSGDNNEQFF
TGTGCCAGCAGTGGGGACAATAATGAGCAGTTCTTC
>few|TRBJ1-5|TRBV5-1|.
CANHQPQHF
TGCGCCAACCACCAGCCCCAGCATTTT
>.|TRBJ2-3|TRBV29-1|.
CSVPQGTDTQYF
TGCAGCGTTCCTCAGGGGACAGATACGCAGTATTTT
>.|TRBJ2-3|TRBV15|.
CATSRDGTTDTQYF
TGTGCCACCAGCAGAGACGGGACGACAGATACGCAGTATTTT
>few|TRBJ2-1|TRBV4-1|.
CASSQVPHGTAYNEQFF
TGCGCCAGCAGCCAAGTCCCCCACGGGACGGCCTACAATGAGCAGTTCTTC
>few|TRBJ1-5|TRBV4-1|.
CASSQDPNSNQPQHF
TGCGCCAGCAGCCAAGATCCGAATAGCAATCAGCCCCAGCATTTT
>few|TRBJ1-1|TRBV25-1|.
CASSLGGNTEAFF
TGTGCCAGCAGCCTAGGGGGTAACACTGAAGCTTTCTTT
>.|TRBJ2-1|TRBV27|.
CASSLKGGNEQFF
TGTGCCAGCAGTTTAAAAGGGGGCAATGAGCAGTTCTTC
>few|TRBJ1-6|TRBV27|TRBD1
CASSISGTGSNSPLHF
TGTGCCAGCAGTATTTCCGGGACAGGGAGTAATTCACCCCTCCACTTT
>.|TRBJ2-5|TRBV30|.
CAWESSEATPQETQYF
TGTGCCTGGGAGAGTTCGGAGGCTACACCACAAGAGACCCAGTACTTC
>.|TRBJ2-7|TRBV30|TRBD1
CAWGTGGAYEQYF
TGTGCCTGGGGGACAGGGGGGGCTTACGAGCAGTACTTC
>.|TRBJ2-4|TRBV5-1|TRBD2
CASSLVVSGGANIQYF
TGCGCCAGCAGCTTGGTTGTTAGCGGGGGGGCGAACATTCAGTACTTC
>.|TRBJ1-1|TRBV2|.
CASSEGLSTEAFF
TGTGCCAGCAGTGAAGGGTTGAGCACTGAAGCTTTCTTT
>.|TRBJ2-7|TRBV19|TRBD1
CASSIGAGGAYEQYF
TGTGCCAGTAGTATCGGGGCAGGGGGCGCCTACGAGCAGTACTTC
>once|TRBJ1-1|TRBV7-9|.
CASSSLTQGEAFF
TGTGCCAGCAGTTCACTTACCCAGGGTGAAGCTTTCTTT
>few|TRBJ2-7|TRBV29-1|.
CSGLDSSYEQYF
TGCAGCGGTCTGGACAGCTCCTACGAGCAGTACTTC
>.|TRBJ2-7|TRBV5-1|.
CASSDRDPEQYF
TGCGCCAGCAGCGACCGGGACCCCGAGCAGTACTTC
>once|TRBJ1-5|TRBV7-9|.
CASSLSGLNQPQHF
TGTGCCAGCAGCCTGTCAGGGCTCAATCAGCCCCAGCATTTT
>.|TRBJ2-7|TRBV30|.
CAWSASSHEQYF
TGTGCCTGGAGTGCTTCTTCCCACGAGCAGTACTTC
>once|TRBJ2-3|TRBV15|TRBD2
CATSSERGVHTDTQYF
TGTGCCACCAGCAGCGAGCGGGGGGTTCACACAGATACGCAGTATTTT
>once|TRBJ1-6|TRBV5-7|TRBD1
CASSAGTGGFPLHF
TGTGCCAGCAGCGCCGGGACAGGGGGATTCCCCCTCCACTTT
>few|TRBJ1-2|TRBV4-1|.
CASSPKAADYGYTF
TGCGCCAGCAGCCCTAAGGCGGCCGACTATGGCTACACCTTC